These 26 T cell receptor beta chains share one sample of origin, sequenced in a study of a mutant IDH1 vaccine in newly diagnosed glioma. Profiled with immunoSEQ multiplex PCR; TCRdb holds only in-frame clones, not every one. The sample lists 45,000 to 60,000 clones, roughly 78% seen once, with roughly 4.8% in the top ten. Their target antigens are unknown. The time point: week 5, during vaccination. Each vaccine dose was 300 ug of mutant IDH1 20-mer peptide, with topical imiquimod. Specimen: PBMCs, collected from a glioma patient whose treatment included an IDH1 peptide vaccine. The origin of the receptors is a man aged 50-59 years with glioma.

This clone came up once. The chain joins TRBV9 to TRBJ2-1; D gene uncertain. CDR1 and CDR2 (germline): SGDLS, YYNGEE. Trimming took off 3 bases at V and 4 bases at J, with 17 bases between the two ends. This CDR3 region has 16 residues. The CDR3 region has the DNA TGTGCCAGCAGCGCCGTCCCCCTGGCAGGATACAATGAGCAGTTCTTC. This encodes CASSAVPLAGYNEQFF. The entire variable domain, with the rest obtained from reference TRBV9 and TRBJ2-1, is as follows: DSGVTQTPKHLITATGQRVTLRCSPRSGDLSVYWYQQSLDQGLQFLIQYYNGEERAKGNILERFSAQQFPDLHSELNLSSLELGDSALYFCASSAVPLAGYNEQFFGPGTRLTVL.

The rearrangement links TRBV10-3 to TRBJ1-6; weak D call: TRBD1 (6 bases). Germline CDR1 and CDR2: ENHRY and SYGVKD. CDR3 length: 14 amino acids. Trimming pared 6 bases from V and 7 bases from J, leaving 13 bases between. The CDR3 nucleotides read TGTGCCATCAGGGAGGGGCAGGGGAATTCACCCCTCCACTTT. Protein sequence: CAIREGQGNSPLHF.

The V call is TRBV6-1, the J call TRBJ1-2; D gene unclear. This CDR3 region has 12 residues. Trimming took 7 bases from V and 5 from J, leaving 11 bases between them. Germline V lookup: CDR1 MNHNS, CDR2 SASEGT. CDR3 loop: CASTAGSYGYTF. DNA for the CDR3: TGTGCCAGCACTGCTGGTTCATATGGCTACACCTTC.

CDR3 residues: CASTRDRLNTEAFF. The DNA for the CDR3 is TGTGCCTCCACTAGGGACAGACTGAACACTGAAGCTTTCTTT. The chain couples TRBV30 to TRBJ1-1; 7 bases agree with TRBD1. The germline gives CDR1 GTSNPN, CDR2 SVGIG (reference sequence). V lost 7 bases and J lost 0; bases outside the gene matches: 8. This CDR3 is 14 amino acids long. Full variable domain (rest looked up from reference TRBV30 and TRBJ1-1): SQTIHQWPATLVQPVGSPLSLECTVEGTSNPNLYWYRQAAGRGLQLLFYSVGIGQISSEVPQNLSASRPQDRQFILSSKKLLLSDSGFYLCASTRDRLNTEAFFGQGTRLTVV.

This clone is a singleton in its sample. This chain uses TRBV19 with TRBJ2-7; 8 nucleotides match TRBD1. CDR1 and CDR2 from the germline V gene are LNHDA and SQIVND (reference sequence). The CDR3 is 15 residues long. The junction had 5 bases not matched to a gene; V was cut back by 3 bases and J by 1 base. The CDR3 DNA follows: TGTGCCAGTAGTATGACACAGGGGGAATCCTACGAGCAGTACTTC. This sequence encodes CASSMTQGESYEQYF.

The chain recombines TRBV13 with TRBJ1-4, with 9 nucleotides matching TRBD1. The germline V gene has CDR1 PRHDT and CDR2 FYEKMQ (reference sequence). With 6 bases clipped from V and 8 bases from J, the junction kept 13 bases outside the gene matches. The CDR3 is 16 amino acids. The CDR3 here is CASRLTLTGGAEKLFF. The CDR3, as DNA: TGTGCCAGCAGGCTGACTCTTACAGGGGGCGCGGAAAAACTGTTTTTT.

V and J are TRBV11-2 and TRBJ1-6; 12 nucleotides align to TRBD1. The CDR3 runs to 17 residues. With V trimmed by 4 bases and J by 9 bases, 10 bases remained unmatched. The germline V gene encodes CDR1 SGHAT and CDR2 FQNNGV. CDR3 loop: CASSSRLGTGGISPLHF. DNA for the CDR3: TGTGCCAGCAGCTCCCGGCTCGGGACAGGGGGCATTTCACCCCTCCACTTT.

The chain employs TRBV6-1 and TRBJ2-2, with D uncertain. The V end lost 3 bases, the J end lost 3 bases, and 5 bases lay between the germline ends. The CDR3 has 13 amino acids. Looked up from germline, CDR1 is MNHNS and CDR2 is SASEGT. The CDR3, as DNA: TGTGCCAGCAGTGACGGATACACCGGGGAGCTGTTTTTT. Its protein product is CASSDGYTGELFF.

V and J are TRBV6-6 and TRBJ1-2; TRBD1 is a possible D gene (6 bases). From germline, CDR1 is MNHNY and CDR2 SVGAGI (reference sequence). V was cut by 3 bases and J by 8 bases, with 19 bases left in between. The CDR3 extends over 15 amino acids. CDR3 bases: TGTGCCAGCAGTTATTCGAGGGGGATAGGAGACGGCTACACCTTC. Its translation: CASSYSRGIGDGYTF.

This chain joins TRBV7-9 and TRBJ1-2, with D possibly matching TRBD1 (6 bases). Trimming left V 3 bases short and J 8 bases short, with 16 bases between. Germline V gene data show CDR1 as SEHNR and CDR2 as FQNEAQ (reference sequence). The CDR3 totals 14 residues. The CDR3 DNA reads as TGTGCCAGCAGCTTTAGGGGGATGAAGGAGGGCTACACCTTC. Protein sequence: CASSFRGMKEGYTF.

This chain's CDR3 is CASSVEGTGNSPLHF. For the CDR3, the DNA is TGTGCCAGCAGCGTAGAAGGGACAGGGAATTCACCCCTCCACTTT. The chain uses TRBV9 and TRBJ1-6; 9 positions agree with TRBD1. The germline gives CDR1 SGDLS, CDR2 YYNGEE. This CDR3 has 15 amino acids. V lost 0 bases and J lost 7; bases outside the gene matches: 2.

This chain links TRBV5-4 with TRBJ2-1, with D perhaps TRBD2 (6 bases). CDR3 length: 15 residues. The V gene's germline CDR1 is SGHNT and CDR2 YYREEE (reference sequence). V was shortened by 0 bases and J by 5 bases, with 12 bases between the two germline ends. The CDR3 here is CASSLGGLADNEQFF. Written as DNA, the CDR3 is TGTGCCAGCAGCTTGGGGGGCTTAGCGGACAATGAGCAGTTCTTC.

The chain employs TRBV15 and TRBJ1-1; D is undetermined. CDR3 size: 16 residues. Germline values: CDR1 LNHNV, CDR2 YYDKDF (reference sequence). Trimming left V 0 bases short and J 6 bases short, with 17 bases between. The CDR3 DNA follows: TGTGCCACCAGCAGAGACGAGGCGGAGAGGACCCCTGAAGCTTTCTTT. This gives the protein CATSRDEAERTPEAFF.

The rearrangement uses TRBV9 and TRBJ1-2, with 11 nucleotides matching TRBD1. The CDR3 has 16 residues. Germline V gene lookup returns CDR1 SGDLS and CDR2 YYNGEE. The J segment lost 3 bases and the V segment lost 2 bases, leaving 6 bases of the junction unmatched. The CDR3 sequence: CASSVGTGGFDYGYTF. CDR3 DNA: TGTGCCAGCAGCGTCGGGACAGGGGGATTTGACTATGGCTACACCTTC.

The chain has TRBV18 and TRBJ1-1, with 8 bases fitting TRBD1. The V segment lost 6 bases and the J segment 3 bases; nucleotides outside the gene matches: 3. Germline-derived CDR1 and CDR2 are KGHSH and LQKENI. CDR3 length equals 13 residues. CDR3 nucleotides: TGTGCCAGCTCCGGACAGGGTGACACTGAAGCTTTCTTT. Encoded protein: CASSGQGDTEAFF. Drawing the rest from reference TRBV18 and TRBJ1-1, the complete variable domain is NAGVMQNPRHLVRRRGQEARLRCSPMKGHSHVYWYRQLPEEGLKFMVYLQKENIIDESGMPKERFSAEFPKEGPSILRIQQVVRGDSAAYFCASSGQGDTEAFFGQGTRLTVV.

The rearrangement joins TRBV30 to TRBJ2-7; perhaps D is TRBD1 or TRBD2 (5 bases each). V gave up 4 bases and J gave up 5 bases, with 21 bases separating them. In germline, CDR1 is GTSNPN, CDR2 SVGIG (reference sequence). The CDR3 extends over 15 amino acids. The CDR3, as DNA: TGTGCCTGGACTCCACTGGGGACCGGGCAGGACGAGCAGTACTTC. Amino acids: CAWTPLGTGQDEQYF. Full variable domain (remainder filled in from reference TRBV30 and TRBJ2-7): SQTIHQWPATLVQPVGSPLSLECTVEGTSNPNLYWYRQAAGRGLQLLFYSVGIGQISSEVPQNLSASRPQDRQFILSSKKLLLSDSGFYLCAWTPLGTGQDEQYFGPGTRLTVT.

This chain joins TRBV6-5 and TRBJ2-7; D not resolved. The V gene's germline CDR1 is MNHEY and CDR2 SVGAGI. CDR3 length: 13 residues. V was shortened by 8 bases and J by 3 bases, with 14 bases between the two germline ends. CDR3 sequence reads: CASSGANNYEQYF. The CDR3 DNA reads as TGTGCCAGCTCAGGAGCTAACAACTACGAGCAGTACTTC.

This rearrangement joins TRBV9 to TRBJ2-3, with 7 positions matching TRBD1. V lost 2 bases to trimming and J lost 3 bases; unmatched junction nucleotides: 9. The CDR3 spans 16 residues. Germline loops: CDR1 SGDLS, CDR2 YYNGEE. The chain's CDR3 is CASSVSGTAMTDTQYF. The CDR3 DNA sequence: TGTGCCAGCAGCGTTTCCGGGACAGCGATGACAGATACGCAGTATTTT.

The CDR3 region has the DNA TGTGCCTGGAGTGTGGGAGACAATGAGCAGTTCTTC. It specifies CAWSVGDNEQFF. V usage is TRBV30 and J usage is TRBJ2-1; perhaps TRBD2 as D (5 bases). The CDR3 is 12 residues long. V lost 0 bases, J lost 5 bases, and 5 bases lay in between. The V gene's germline CDR1 is GTSNPN and CDR2 SVGIG (reference sequence).

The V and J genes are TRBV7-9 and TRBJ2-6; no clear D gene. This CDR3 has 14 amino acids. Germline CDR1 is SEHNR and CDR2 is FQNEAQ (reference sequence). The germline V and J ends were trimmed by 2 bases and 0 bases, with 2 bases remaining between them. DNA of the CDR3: TGTGCCAGCAGCTTAACCTCTGGGGCCAACGTCCTGACTTTC. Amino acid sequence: CASSLTSGANVLTF.

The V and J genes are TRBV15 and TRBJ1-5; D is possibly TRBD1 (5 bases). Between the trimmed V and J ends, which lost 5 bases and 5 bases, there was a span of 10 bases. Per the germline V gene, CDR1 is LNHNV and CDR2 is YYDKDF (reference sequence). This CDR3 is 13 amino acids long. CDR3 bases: TGTGCCACCAGCCCAGGGTCCTATCAGCCCCAGCATTTT. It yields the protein CATSPGSYQPQHF.

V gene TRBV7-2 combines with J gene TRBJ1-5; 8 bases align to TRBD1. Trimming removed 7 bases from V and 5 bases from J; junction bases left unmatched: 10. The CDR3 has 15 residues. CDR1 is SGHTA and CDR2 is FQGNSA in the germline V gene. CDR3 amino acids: CASKPQAGGDQPQHF. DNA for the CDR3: TGTGCCAGCAAGCCCCAGGCAGGGGGCGATCAGCCCCAGCATTTT.

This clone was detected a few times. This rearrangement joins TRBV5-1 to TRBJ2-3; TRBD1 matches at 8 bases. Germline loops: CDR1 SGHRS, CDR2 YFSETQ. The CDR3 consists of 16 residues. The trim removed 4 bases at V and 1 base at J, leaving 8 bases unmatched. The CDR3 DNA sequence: TGCGCCAGCAGCGACCCAGGGGGCCGGGGCACAGATACGCAGTATTTT. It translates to CASSDPGGRGTDTQYF.

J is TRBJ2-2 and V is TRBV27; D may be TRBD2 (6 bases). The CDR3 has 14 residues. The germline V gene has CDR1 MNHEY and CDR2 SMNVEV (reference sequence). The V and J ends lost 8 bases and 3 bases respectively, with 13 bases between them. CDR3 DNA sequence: TGTGCCAGCCAACTAGCTTTCGACACCGGGGAGCTGTTTTTT. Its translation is CASQLAFDTGELFF.

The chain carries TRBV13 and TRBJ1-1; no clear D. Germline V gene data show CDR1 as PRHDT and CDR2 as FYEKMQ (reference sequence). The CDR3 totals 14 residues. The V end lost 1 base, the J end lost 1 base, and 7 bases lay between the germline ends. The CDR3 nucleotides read TGTGCCAGCAGCTTAGAACGGTCGAACACTGAAGCTTTCTTT. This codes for CASSLERSNTEAFF.

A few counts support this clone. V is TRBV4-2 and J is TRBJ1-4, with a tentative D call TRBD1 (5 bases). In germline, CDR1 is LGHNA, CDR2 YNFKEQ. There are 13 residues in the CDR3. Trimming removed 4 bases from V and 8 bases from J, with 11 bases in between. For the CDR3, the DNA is TGTGCCAGCAGCCCCTCTGGGGCCGAAAAACTGTTTTTT. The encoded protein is CASSPSGAEKLFF.